A selection of T cell receptor beta chains follows, all from one sample in a study of metastatic and nonmetastatic thyroid tumors. TCRdb re-analyzed the PCR reads using MiXCR. The sample carries under 75,000 clones, more than 15% recorded once. The sample comprised blood. The receptors derive from a female donor with papillary thyroid cancer or a benign thyroid nodule (not recorded which). Some clones in this sample may be carry-over from other donors' samples. Each CDR3 is given with its conserved first and last residue. The D gene is left open where the match is weak. Not all rows give a size; the values are once, few, many and, for expanded clones, a class.

D: TRBD1
size: .
J: TRBJ2-2
V: TRBV12-3/TRBV12-4
CDR3: CASSSTGSYTGELFF
DNA: TGTGCCAGCAGTTCGACAGGGAGTTACACCGGGGAGCTGTTTTTT

D: .
size: few
J: TRBJ2-7
V: TRBV28
CDR3: CASSLTGIAPYEQYF
DNA: TGTGCCAGCAGTTTGACCGGAATTGCCCCCTACGAGCAGTACTTC

D: .
size: many
J: TRBJ2-2
V: TRBV7-6
CDR3: CASSSSRQVTGELFF
DNA: TGTGCCAGCAGCTCTAGCAGACAGGTCACCGGGGAGCTGTTTTTT

D: .
size: once
J: TRBJ2-7
V: TRBV7-2
CDR3: CASSLTLGNYEQYF
DNA: TGTGCCAGCAGCTTAACACTAGGCAACTACGAGCAGTACTTC

D: .
size: many
J: TRBJ2-3
V: TRBV11-2
CDR3: CASSLVVDYGDTQYF
DNA: TGTGCCAGCAGCTTAGTAGTGGATTATGGAGATACGCAGTATTTT

D: .
size: many
J: TRBJ2-3
V: TRBV25-1
CDR3: CASSRLEDTQYF
DNA: TGTGCCAGCAGCCGACTTGAAGATACGCAGTATTTT

D: .
size: many
J: TRBJ1-1
V: TRBV2
CDR3: CASTDSRREAFF
DNA: TGTGCCAGTACGGACAGTCGGCGAGAGGCTTTCTTT

D: TRBD1
size: .
J: TRBJ1-3
V: TRBV3-1
CDR3: CASSLMGQALFGNTIYF
DNA: TGTGCCAGCAGCTTAATGGGACAGGCCCTATTTGGAAACACCATATATTTT

D: .
size: few
J: TRBJ2-2
V: TRBV27
CDR3: CASTADSTGELFF
DNA: TGTGCCAGCACCGCCGACAGCACCGGGGAGCTGTTTTTT

D: TRBD2
size: many
J: TRBJ2-7
V: TRBV4-1
CDR3: CASSQGLAGEYEQYF
DNA: TGCGCCAGCAGCCAGGGACTAGCGGGAGAATACGAGCAGTACTTC

D: .
size: few
J: TRBJ1-2
V: TRBV10-3
CDR3: CANQDTYYGYTF
DNA: TGTGCCAACCAGGACACCTACTATGGCTACACCTTC

D: .
size: many
J: TRBJ1-6
V: TRBV27
CDR3: CASSLGQGIDSPLHF
DNA: TGTGCCAGCAGTTTGGGGCAGGGTATTGATTCACCCCTCCACTTT

D: .
size: few
J: TRBJ2-2
V: TRBV19
CDR3: CASIRGNTGELFF
DNA: TGTGCCAGTATTCGTGGGAACACCGGGGAGCTGTTTTTT

D: .
size: many
J: TRBJ1-5
V: TRBV6-1
CDR3: CASSTGPSGHSNQPQHF
DNA: TGTGCCAGCAGTACGGGACCCTCAGGGCATAGCAATCAGCCCCAGCATTTT

D: TRBD1
size: .
J: TRBJ1-6
V: TRBV6-1
CDR3: CDSRRTGGGYSPLHF
DNA: TGTGACAGCAGAAGGACAGGGGGCGGTTATTCACCCCTCCACTTT

D: .
size: many
J: TRBJ2-3
V: TRBV27
CDR3: CASTGRTDTQYF
DNA: TGTGCCAGCACGGGCCGGACAGATACGCAGTATTTT

D: .
size: .
J: TRBJ1-1
V: TRBV6-2/TRBV6-3
CDR3: CASSYDGNTEAFF
DNA: TGTGCCAGCAGTTACGACGGTAACACTGAAGCTTTCTTT

D: .
size: many
J: TRBJ2-7
V: TRBV30
CDR3: CAWSLQGYEQYF
DNA: TGTGCCTGGAGTTTACAGGGTTACGAGCAGTACTTC

D: TRBD1
size: few
J: TRBJ2-7
V: TRBV12-3/TRBV12-4
CDR3: CASSLFDRAQEQYF
DNA: TGTGCCAGCAGTTTATTCGACAGGGCCCAAGAGCAGTACTTC

D: .
size: many
J: TRBJ1-3
V: TRBV3-1
CDR3: CASTPTVTSGNTIYF
DNA: TGTGCCAGCACCCCGACCGTTACCTCTGGAAACACCATATATTTT